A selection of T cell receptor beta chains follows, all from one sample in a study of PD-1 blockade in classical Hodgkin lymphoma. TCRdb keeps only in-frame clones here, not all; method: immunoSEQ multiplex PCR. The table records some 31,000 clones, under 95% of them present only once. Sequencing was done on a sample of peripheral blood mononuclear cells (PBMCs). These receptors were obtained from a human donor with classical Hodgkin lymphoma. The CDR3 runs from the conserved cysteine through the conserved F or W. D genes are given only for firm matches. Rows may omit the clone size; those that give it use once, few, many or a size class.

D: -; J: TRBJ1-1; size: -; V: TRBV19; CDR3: CASRLARNTEAFF; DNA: TGTGCCAGTAGATTAGCTCGGAACACTGAAGCTTTCTTT
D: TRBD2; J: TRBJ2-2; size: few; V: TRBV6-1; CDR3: CASSAGTRLHRELFF; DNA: TGTGCCAGCAGTGCAGGGACTAGACTACACCGGGAGCTGTTTTTT
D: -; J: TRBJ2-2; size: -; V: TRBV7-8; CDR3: CASSLEQAGGELFF; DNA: TGTGCCAGCAGCTTAGAACAAGCGGGCGGGGAGCTGTTTTTT
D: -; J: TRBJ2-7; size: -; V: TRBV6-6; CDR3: CASSYSGLTYEQYF; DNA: TGTGCCAGCAGTTACTCTGGACTGACATACGAGCAGTACTTC
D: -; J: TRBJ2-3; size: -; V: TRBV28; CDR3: CASSPLGAQTDTQYF; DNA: TGTGCCAGCAGTCCGCTGGGAGCACAGACAGATACGCAGTATTTT
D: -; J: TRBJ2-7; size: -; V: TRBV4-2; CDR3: CASSQGGDFYEQYF; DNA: TGTGCCAGCAGCCAAGGGGGGGATTTCTACGAGCAGTACTTC
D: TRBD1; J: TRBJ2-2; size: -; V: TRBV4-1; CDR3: CASSLEGQRRSTGELFF; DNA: TGCGCCAGCAGCCTAGAGGGACAGCGGAGAAGCACCGGGGAGCTGTTTTTT
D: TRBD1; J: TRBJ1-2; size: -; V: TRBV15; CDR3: CATSPGQGYGYTF; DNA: TGTGCCACCAGCCCGGGACAGGGTTATGGCTACACCTTC
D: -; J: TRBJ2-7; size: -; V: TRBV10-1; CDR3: CASSQLDSYEQYF; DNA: TGCGCCAGCAGTCAACTTGACAGCTACGAGCAGTACTTC
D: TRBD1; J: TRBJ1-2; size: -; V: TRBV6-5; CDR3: CASSRYTGVGYGYTF; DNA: TGTGCCAGCAGCCGTTACACAGGGGTGGGCTATGGCTACACCTTC
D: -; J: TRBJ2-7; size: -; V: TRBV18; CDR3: CASSPQGTSSSYEQYF; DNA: TGTGCCAGCTCACCACAAGGGACTTCCAGCTCCTACGAGCAGTACTTC
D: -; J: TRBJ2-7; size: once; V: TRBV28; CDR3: CASSTGGYSYEQYF; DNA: TGTGCCAGCTCCACAGGCGGTTACTCCTACGAGCAGTACTTC
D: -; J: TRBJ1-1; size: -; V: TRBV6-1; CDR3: CASSEAGRRILMNTEAFF; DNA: TGTGCCAGCAGTGAAGCGGGCAGGCGGATACTAATGAACACTGAAGCTTTCTTT
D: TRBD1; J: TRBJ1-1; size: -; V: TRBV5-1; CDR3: CASSQLDRENTEAFF; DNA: TGCGCCAGCAGCCAGTTGGACAGGGAGAACACTGAAGCTTTCTTT
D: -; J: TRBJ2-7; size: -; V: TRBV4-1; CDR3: CASSRLGEQYF; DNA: TGCGCCAGCAGCCGCCTAGGGGAGCAGTACTTC
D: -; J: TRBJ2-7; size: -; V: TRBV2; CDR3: CASILTVHSYEQYF; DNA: TGTGCCAGCATCCTGACAGTTCATTCCTACGAGCAGTACTTC
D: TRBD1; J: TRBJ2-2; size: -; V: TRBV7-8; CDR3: CASSLRDSNTGELFF; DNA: TGTGCCAGCAGCTTAAGGGACAGTAACACCGGGGAGCTGTTTTTT
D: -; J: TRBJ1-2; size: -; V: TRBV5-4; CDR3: CASSVDRHRGYTF; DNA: TGTGCCAGCAGCGTAGACAGGCATAGAGGCTACACCTTC
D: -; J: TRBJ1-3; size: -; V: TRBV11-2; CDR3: CASRSLGGRNSGNTIYF; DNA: TGTGCCAGCAGGTCCCTAGGGGGGCGGAACTCTGGAAACACCATATATTTT
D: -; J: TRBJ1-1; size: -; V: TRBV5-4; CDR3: CASSHLDREDEAFF; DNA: TGTGCCAGCAGCCACCTAGACAGAGAAGATGAAGCTTTCTTT
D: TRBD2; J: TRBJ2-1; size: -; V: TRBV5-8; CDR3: CASSLRASGREIINEQFF; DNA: TGTGCCAGCAGCTTGCGGGCTAGCGGGAGGGAAATTATCAATGAGCAGTTCTTC
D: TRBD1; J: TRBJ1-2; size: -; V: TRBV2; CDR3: CASMMSGTDLNYGYTF; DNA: TGTGCCAGCATGATGTCCGGGACAGACCTTAACTATGGCTACACCTTC
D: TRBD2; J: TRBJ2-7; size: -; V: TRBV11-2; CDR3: CASRRLAGPLYEQYF; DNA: TGTGCCAGCAGGCGACTAGCGGGGCCGCTCTACGAGCAGTACTTC
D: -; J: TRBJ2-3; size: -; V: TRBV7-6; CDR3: CASSLVRGTDTQYF; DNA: TGTGCCAGCAGCTTAGTCAGGGGTACAGATACGCAGTATTTT
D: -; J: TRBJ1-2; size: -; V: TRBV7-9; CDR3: CASSFKNLELQNGYTF; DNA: TGTGCCAGCAGCTTCAAGAACCTGGAGTTGCAAAATGGCTACACCTTC
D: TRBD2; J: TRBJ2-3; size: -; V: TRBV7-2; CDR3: CASSQRAGVTDTQYF; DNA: TGTGCCAGCAGCCAAAGGGCGGGGGTCACAGATACGCAGTATTTT
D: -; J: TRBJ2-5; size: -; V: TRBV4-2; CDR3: CASSQGLAQEGTQYF; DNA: TGTGCCAGCAGCCAAGGACTCGCTCAAGAGGGCACCCAGTACTTC
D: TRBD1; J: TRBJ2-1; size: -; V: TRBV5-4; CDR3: CASSRRQGGYNEQFF; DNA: TGTGCCAGCAGCCGTCGACAGGGGGGCTACAATGAGCAGTTCTTC
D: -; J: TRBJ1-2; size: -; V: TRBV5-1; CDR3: CASSPGPTLLGVYGYTF; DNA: TGCGCCAGCAGCCCGGGACCGACGTTACTAGGAGTCTATGGCTACACCTTC
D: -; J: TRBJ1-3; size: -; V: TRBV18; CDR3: CASSPALSGNTIYF; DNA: TGTGCCAGCTCACCAGCTCTCTCTGGAAACACCATATATTTT
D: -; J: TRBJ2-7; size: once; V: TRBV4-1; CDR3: CASSPLTSSYEQYF; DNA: TGCGCCAGCAGCCCCCTGACCAGCTCCTACGAGCAGTACTTC
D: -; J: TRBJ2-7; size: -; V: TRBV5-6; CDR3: CASSSPPGLSYEQYF; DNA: TGTGCCAGCAGCTCGCCTCCCGGTCTCTCCTACGAGCAGTACTTC
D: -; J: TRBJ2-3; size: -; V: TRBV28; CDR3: CASSLSPGSGTDTQYF; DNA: TGTGCCAGCAGTTTATCCCCGGGGTCGGGCACAGATACGCAGTATTTT
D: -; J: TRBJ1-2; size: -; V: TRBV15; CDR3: CATAVGAWDYGYTF; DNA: TGTGCCACCGCGGTCGGGGCCTGGGACTATGGCTACACCTTC
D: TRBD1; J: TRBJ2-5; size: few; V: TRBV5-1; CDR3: CASSSAGGHWQETQYF; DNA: TGCGCCAGCAGCTCCGCAGGGGGACACTGGCAAGAGACCCAGTACTTC
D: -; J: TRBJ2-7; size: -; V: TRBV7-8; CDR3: CASSLGTASYEQYF; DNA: TGTGCCAGCAGCTTAGGGACAGCCTCCTACGAGCAGTACTTC
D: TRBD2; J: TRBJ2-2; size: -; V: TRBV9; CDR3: CASSVLADANTGELFF; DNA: TGTGCCAGCAGCGTACTAGCGGACGCGAACACCGGGGAGCTGTTTTTT
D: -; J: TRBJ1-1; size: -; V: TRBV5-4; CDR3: CASSSLPRVKGAEAFF; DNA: TGTGCCAGCAGCTCCCTTCCCAGGGTTAAGGGTGCTGAAGCTTTCTTT
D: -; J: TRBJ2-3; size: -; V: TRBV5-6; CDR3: CASSLGRNTQYF; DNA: TGTGCCAGCAGTTTGGGGAGAAATACGCAGTATTTT
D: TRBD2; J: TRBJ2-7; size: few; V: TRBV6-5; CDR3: CASSRAGVAYEQYF; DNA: TGTGCCAGCAGTCGAGCGGGGGTCGCCTACGAGCAGTACTTC
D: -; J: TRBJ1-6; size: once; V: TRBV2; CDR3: CASSQGTFSYNSPLHF; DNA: TGTGCCAGCAGTCAAGGGACATTCTCATATAATTCACCCCTCCACTTT
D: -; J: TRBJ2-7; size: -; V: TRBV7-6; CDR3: CASSLRGAGAAEQYF; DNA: TGTGCCAGCAGCTTAAGGGGGGCGGGAGCAGCTGAGCAGTACTTC
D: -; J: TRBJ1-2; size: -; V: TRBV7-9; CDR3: CASSSLRGTVLGYTF; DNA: TGTGCCAGCAGCTCCCTGCGGGGAACCGTACTTGGCTACACCTTC
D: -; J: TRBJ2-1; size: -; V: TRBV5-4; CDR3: CASSFRSDEQFF; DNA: TGTGCCAGCAGCTTCAGGAGCGATGAGCAGTTCTTC
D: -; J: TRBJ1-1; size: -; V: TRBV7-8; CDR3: CASSLAGETEAFF; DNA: TGTGCCAGCAGCTTAGCAGGGGAGACTGAAGCTTTCTTT
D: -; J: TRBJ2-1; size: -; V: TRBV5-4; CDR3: CASSKDTHNEQFF; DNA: TGTGCCAGCAGCAAAGACACACACAATGAGCAGTTCTTC
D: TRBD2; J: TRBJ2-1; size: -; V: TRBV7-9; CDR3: CASSPFSTSNAYNEQFF; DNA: TGTGCCAGCAGCCCCTTTTCGACTAGCAACGCCTACAATGAGCAGTTCTTC
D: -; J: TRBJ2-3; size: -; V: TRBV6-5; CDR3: CASMERGSTDTQYF; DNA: TGTGCCAGCATGGAGAGGGGGTCGACAGATACGCAGTATTTT
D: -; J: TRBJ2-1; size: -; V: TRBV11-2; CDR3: CASSLVLRRGLGNNEQFF; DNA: TGTGCCAGCAGCTTAGTACTACGGCGGGGGCTTGGGAACAATGAGCAGTTCTTC
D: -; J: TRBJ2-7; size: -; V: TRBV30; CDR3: CAWSFPAGSLYEQYF; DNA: TGTGCCTGGAGCTTCCCGGCGGGAAGTCTCTACGAGCAGTACTTC
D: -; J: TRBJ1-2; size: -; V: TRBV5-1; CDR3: CASSLSVSEYGYTF; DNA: TGCGCCAGCAGCTTGTCTGTCTCGGAGTATGGCTACACCTTC
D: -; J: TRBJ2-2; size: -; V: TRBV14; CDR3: CASSQVSTGTDLTGELFF; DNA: TGTGCCAGCAGCCAAGTATCGACGGGTACTGACCTAACCGGGGAGCTGTTTTTT
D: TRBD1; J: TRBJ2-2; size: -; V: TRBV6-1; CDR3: CASSAHASRSRGLNTGELFF; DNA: TGTGCCAGCAGTGCACACGCAAGTAGATCCAGGGGGCTTAACACCGGGGAGCTGTTTTTT
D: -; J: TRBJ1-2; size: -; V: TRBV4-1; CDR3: CASSQEDIGRANYGYTF; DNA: TGCGCCAGCAGCCAAGAGGATATAGGAAGAGCTAACTATGGCTACACCTTC
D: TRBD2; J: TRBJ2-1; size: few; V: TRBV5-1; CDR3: CASSPGLAGASEQFF; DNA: TGCGCCAGCAGCCCGGGACTAGCGGGAGCTAGTGAGCAGTTCTTC
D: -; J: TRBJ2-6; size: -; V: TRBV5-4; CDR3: CASSEGPGANVLTF; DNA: TGTGCCAGCAGCGAGGGTCCTGGGGCCAACGTCCTGACTTTC
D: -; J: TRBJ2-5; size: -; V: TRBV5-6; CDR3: CASSIHRTAQETQYF; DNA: TGTGCCAGCAGCATCCATCGGACGGCTCAAGAGACCCAGTACTTC
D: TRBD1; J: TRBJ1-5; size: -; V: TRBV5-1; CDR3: CASSPWGQEDQPQHF; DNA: TGCGCCAGCAGCCCATGGGGACAGGAGGATCAGCCCCAGCATTTT
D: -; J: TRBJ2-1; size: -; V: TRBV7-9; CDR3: CASSLGLEHEQFF; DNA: TGTGCCAGCAGCTTAGGACTGGAACATGAGCAGTTCTTC
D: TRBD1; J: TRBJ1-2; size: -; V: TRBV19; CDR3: CATRGDLYGYTF; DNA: TGTGCCACCAGGGGGGACCTCTATGGCTACACCTTC